The 28 T cell receptor beta chains below come from one sample, sequenced in a study of T cell repertoires in cytomegalovirus infection. TCRdb re-called the reads through MiXCR, storing one row per CDR3 protein. The sample contains about 140,000 distinct CDR3 sequences, approximately 5.9% of which appear only once. The specimen sequenced was PBMCs. The receptor set was obtained from a human donor in good health (CMV status not recorded). Some clones in this sample may be carry-over from other donors' samples.

This clonotype was counted ten times or more. V gene TRBV7-6 combines with J gene TRBJ2-7, with 8 nucleotides matching TRBD1. This CDR3 region has 14 residues. The V gene's germline CDR1 is SGHVS and CDR2 FNYEAQ. After removal of 5 bases from V and 6 bases from J, the junction contained 9 bases not matched to a gene. The CDR3 spells CASSPGTGLLEQYF. The CDR3 DNA reads as TGTGCCAGCAGCCCCGGGACAGGACTTCTCGAGCAGTACTTC. Full variable domain (remainder filled in from reference TRBV7-6 and TRBJ2-7): GAGVSQSPRYKVTKRGQDVALRCDPISGHVSLYWYRQALGQGPEFLTYFNYEAQQDKSGLPNDRFSAERPEGSISTLTIQRTEQRDSAMYRCASSPGTGLLEQYFGPGTRLTVT.

The J gene is TRBJ2-7, the V gene TRBV20-1; D perhaps matches TRBD1 (6 bases). In germline, CDR1 is DFQATT, CDR2 SNEGSKA (reference sequence). The V and J ends lost 4 bases and 5 bases respectively, with 12 bases between them. This CDR3 spans 12 amino acids. The CDR3 DNA reads TGCAGTGCTACGGACAGCGCCAACGAGCAGTACTTC. This translates into CSATDSANEQYF.

The sample holds many counts of this clonotype. The chain carries TRBV27 and TRBJ2-7, with a possible D match to TRBD1 (5 bases). CDR1 and CDR2 from the germline V gene are MNHEY and SMNVEV (reference sequence). V was trimmed by 5 bases and J by 5 bases, leaving 16 bases between them. The CDR3 loop spans 14 amino acids. Here the CDR3 DNA reads TGTGCCAGCAGTACCAGGGCAGAAGGAGACGAGCAGTACTTC. It specifies CASSTRAEGDEQYF.

The sample holds many counts of this clonotype. J is TRBJ2-7 and V is TRBV7-8; D remains unclear. CDR3 size: 15 residues. Trimming pared 1 base from V and 3 bases from J, leaving 13 bases between. The germline V gene has CDR1 SGHVS and CDR2 FQNEAQ. The CDR3 reads CASSLGQLLLYEQYF. CDR3 sequence (DNA): TGTGCCAGCAGCTTAGGGCAACTACTCCTCTACGAGCAGTACTTC.

The table lists this clonotype with many counts. The chain recombines TRBV10-3 with TRBJ2-2; weak D call: TRBD2 (6 bases). The V and J ends lost 2 bases and 0 bases respectively, with 7 bases between them. Germline CDR1 reads ENHRY; CDR2 reads SYGVKD. The CDR3 is made up of 15 amino acids. The CDR3 nucleotides are TGTGCCATCAGTGAGGGGACTCCGAACACCGGGGAGCTGTTTTTT. This translates into CAISEGTPNTGELFF.

Turning to this clonotype: Since a much larger clone is just one base distant, this may be a read error. The CDR3 sequence is CASSIGGASTDKQYF. The CDR3 nucleotides are TGTGCCAGTAGTATTGGCGGGGCTAGCACAGATAAGCAGTATTTT. This chain joins TRBV19 and TRBJ2-3, with D maybe TRBD2 (6 bases). Germline CDR1 reads LNHDA; CDR2 reads SQIVND (reference sequence). The CDR3 is 15 residues long.

V usage is TRBV20-1 and J usage is TRBJ1-1, with a possible D match to TRBD1 (6 bases). Trimming shortened V by 5 bases and J by 5 bases, and 21 bases separated the two germline ends. This CDR3 has 15 amino acids. CDR1 DFQATT and CDR2 SNEGSKA come from the germline V gene (reference sequence). CDR3 in amino acids: CSAGDIQGTVTEAFF. CDR3 nucleotides: TGCAGTGCTGGGGATATACAGGGAACGGTTACTGAAGCTTTCTTT.

This clonotype was counted a few times. This chain uses TRBV7-3 with TRBJ1-1, with D uncertain. The CDR3 runs 15 residues. The V end was cut by 1 base, the J end by 1 base, with 10 bases between. The germline gives CDR1 SGHTA, CDR2 FQGTGA. CDR3 DNA sequence: TGTGCCAGCAGCTTAATGGGAGTCGGGAACACTGAAGCTTTCTTT. Encoded protein: CASSLMGVGNTEAFF. The full variable domain, completed using reference TRBV7-3 and TRBJ1-1, is GAGVSQTPSNKVTEKGKYVELRCDPISGHTALYWYRQSLGQGPEFLIYFQGTGAADDSGLPNDRFFAVRPEGSVSTLKIQRTERGDSAVYLCASSLMGVGNTEAFFGQGTRLTVV.

This clonotype was counted ten times or more. This chain joins TRBV6-1 and TRBJ2-5, with a tentative D call TRBD1 (6 bases). Germline CDR1 is MNHNS and CDR2 is SASEGT. With 8 bases removed from V and 0 bases from J, the gap between germline ends came to 10 bases. CDR3 size: 13 residues. CDR3 region: CASRGQYQETQYF. The CDR3 nucleotides are TGTGCCAGCCGTGGACAGTACCAAGAGACCCAGTACTTC.

This clonotype was picked up a small number of times. This chain uses TRBV3-1 with TRBJ2-7, with D possibly called TRBD1 or TRBD2 (5 bases each). Germline CDR1 reads LGHDT; CDR2 reads YNNKEL (reference sequence). V gave up 3 bases and J gave up 6 bases, with 12 bases separating them. CDR3 length: 13 residues. CDR3 residues: CASSHRDVGEQYF. The CDR3 DNA reads as TGTGCCAGCAGCCACCGGGACGTAGGCGAGCAGTACTTC.

The J gene is TRBJ2-3, the V gene TRBV10-1; D gene ambiguous. The CDR3 loop spans 15 amino acids. V was pared by 0 bases and J by 3 bases, with 10 bases between. CDR1 WNHNN and CDR2 SYGVQD come from the germline V gene (reference sequence). The CDR3, as DNA: TGCGCCAGCAGTGAGTCCTTCGGGCCTACAGATACGCAGTATTTT. Translated: CASSESFGPTDTQYF.

This clonotype was picked up many times. This rearrangement joins TRBV7-9 to TRBJ1-6, with a possible D match to TRBD1 (5 bases). This CDR3 has 15 residues. Per the germline V gene, CDR1 is SEHNR and CDR2 is FQNEAQ (reference sequence). Trimming cost V 5 bases and J 3 bases, with 11 bases left between them. Here the CDR3 DNA reads TGTGCCAGCAGCGGCGGGACCTTCTATAATTCACCCCTCCACTTT. Encoded protein: CASSGGTFYNSPLHF.

Comment on this clonotype: This may arise from a read error, as a much more abundant clone is one base away. The chain uses TRBV18 and TRBJ2-7; 10 bases align to TRBD1. Germline CDR1 and CDR2: KGHSH and LQKENI. V was clipped by 5 bases and J by 6 bases; unmatched bases: 16. The CDR3 is made up of 17 amino acids. CDR3 nucleotides: TGTGCCAGCTCAAGTTCCGGGACAGGGGACTTATCGGGCGAGCAGTACTTC. It is translated as CASSSSGTGDLSGEQYF. Full variable domain (rest looked up from reference TRBV18 and TRBJ2-7): NAGVMQNPRHLVRRRGQEARLRCSPMKGHSHVYWYRQLPEEGLKFMVYLQKENIIDESGMPKERFSAEFPKEGPSILRIQQVVRGDSAAYFCASSSSGTGDLSGEQYFGPGTRLTVT.

This clonotype has at least ten counts. CDR3 protein: CASSRGGWKLMSQHF. The CDR3 DNA reads TGTGCCAGCAGCCGAGGAGGGTGGAAGCTTATGTCCCAGCATTTT. The chain recombines TRBV12-3 or TRBV12-4 with TRBJ1-5; D gene unclear. The CDR3 loop spans 15 amino acids. V lost 6 bases, J lost 11 bases, and 23 bases lay in between.

A note on this clonotype: A much larger clone differs by one base, so this may be a read error. Lacking the conserved final phenylalanine or tryptophan, this CDR3 likely reflects a read error. V gene TRBV5-1 combines with J gene TRBJ1-4, with a possible D match to TRBD1 (5 bases). The CDR3 runs 15 residues. Germline V CDR1 and CDR2: SGHRS, YFSETQ. V lost 1 base and J lost 4, with 11 bases in between. The CDR3 loop is CASSLTGTGNEKLFI. For the CDR3, the DNA is TGCGCCAGCAGCTTGACCGGGACGGGTAATGAAAAACTGTTTATT.

This clonotype was observed many times. This sequence joins TRBV6-2 or TRBV6-3 and TRBJ2-3; tentative D call: TRBD2 (6 bases). The CDR3 is 12 amino acids. Trimming left V 4 bases short and J 6 bases short, with 8 bases between. Germline loops: CDR1 MNHEY, CDR2 SVGEGT. CDR3 DNA sequence: TGTGCCAGCAGTTGGGGGGTCGATACGCAGTATTTT. As protein: CASSWGVDTQYF.

The sample holds many counts of this clonotype. V is TRBV11-2 and J is TRBJ2-1, with 9 bases that match TRBD2. With V trimmed by 1 base and J by 2 bases, 6 bases remained unmatched. The CDR3 loop spans 17 amino acids. Germline lookup yields CDR1 SGHAT and CDR2 FQNNGV. The CDR3: CASSLGIAGGPYNEQFF. CDR3 in DNA: TGTGCCAGCAGCTTAGGCATCGCGGGGGGGCCCTACAATGAGCAGTTCTTC.

This clonotype was detected many times. The chain links TRBV7-9 to TRBJ1-5, with D unclear. The CDR3 is made up of 13 amino acids. V was shortened by 3 bases and J by 5 bases, with 8 bases between the two germline ends. Germline CDR1 reads SEHNR; CDR2 reads FQNEAQ (reference sequence). Here the CDR3 DNA reads TGTGCCAGCAGCTTTAATCGAGATCAGCCCCAGCATTTT. It is translated as CASSFNRDQPQHF.

There are a few counts of this clonotype. The chain recombines TRBV6-6 with TRBJ2-2; TRBD2 matches 7 bases. Looked up from germline, CDR1 is MNHNY and CDR2 is SVGAGI (reference sequence). This CDR3 contains 16 residues. V shed 2 bases and J 4 bases; nucleotides not matched to a gene: 7. CDR3 nucleotides: TGTGCCAGCAGTTACCCTCCGGGACTACGCACCGGGGAGCTGTTTTTT. This encodes CASSYPPGLRTGELFF.

The sample holds many counts of this clonotype. V gene TRBV29-1 combines with J gene TRBJ2-5; TRBD1 aligns across 10 bases. The CDR3 covers 13 residues. With 7 bases clipped from V and 1 base from J, the junction kept 3 bases outside the gene matches. Germline lookup yields CDR1 SQVTM and CDR2 ANQGSEA. The CDR3 region has the DNA TGCAGCGCCCGGACAGGGGGCCAAGAGACCCAGTACTTC. Its protein is CSARTGGQETQYF.

This clonotype was detected ten times or more. A junction boundary mismatches the germline segment, possibly from a read error. The chain is built from TRBV28 and TRBJ2-7, with 10 bases aligning to TRBD1. The germline gives CDR1 MDHEN, CDR2 SYDVKM. The CDR3 consists of 14 residues. The CDR3 DNA is TGTGCCAGCAGTTTAGCACCCGTCCGTGGACAGGGGGACTTC. Translating it yields CASSLAPVRGQGDF. The variable domain in full, with the rest retrieved from reference TRBV28 and TRBJ2-7, is DVKVTQSSRYLVKRTGEKVFLECVQDMDHENMFWYRQDPGLGLRLIYFSYDVKMKEKGDIPEGYSVSREKKERFSLILESASTNQTSMYLCASSLAPVRGQGDFGPGTRLTVT.

This clonotype appeared many times. The chain recombines TRBV7-9 with TRBJ1-4; 10 bases fit TRBD1. V gave up 4 bases and J gave up 7 bases; unmatched junction bases: 6. This CDR3 comprises 15 residues. Germline V gene lookup returns CDR1 SEHNR and CDR2 FQNEAQ (reference sequence). DNA for the CDR3: TGTGCCAGCAGCTCGACCCGACAGGGGGCTGAAAAACTGTTTTTT. Translated: CASSSTRQGAEKLFF.

This clonotype has just a few counts. The chain uses TRBV7-9 and TRBJ2-5; weak D call: TRBD1 (5 bases). This CDR3 comprises 15 residues. V was pared by 5 bases and J by 1 base, with 14 bases between. Germline values: CDR1 SEHNR, CDR2 FQNEAQ (reference sequence). For the CDR3, the DNA is TGTGCCAGCAGCCCAGAGCCAGGGTCCCAAGAGACCCAGTACTTC. Protein sequence: CASSPEPGSQETQYF. Using reference TRBV7-9 and TRBJ2-5 for the parts outside the CDR3, the full variable domain is DTGVSQNPRHKITKRGQNVTFRCDPISEHNRLYWYRQTLGQGPEFLTYFQNEAQLEKSRLLSDRFSAERPKGSFSTLEIQRTEQGDSAMYLCASSPEPGSQETQYFGPGTRLLVL.

This chain connects TRBV19 to TRBJ1-5, with 12 bases lining up with TRBD1. This CDR3 has 18 amino acids. Trimming took 4 bases from V and 2 from J; bases not matched to a gene: 9. Germline CDR1 LNHDA, CDR2 SQIVND (reference sequence). The CDR3 DNA is TGTGCCAGTAGTACGCCGATGGGACAGGGGGCTGGCAATCAGCCCCAGCATTTT. It encodes CASSTPMGQGAGNQPQHF.

This clonotype was observed at least ten times. The rearrangement uses TRBV7-2 and TRBJ2-7; the match to TRBD2 covers 7 bases. Unmatched junction bases numbered 8, after V lost 7 bases and J lost 2 bases. The germline V gene encodes CDR1 SGHTA and CDR2 FQGNSA. CDR3 length: 14 amino acids. CDR3 sequence reads: CASTRASGPYEQYF. As DNA, the CDR3 is TGTGCCAGCACCAGGGCTAGCGGACCCTACGAGCAGTACTTC.

Ten or more counts support this clonotype. The chain combines TRBV7-6 with TRBJ1-3; a weak D match, TRBD1 (6 bases). Trimming shortened V by 1 base and J by 7 bases, and 14 bases separated the two germline ends. Per germline, CDR1 SGHVS and CDR2 FNYEAQ. This CDR3 comprises 15 residues. The chain's CDR3 is CASSLGRTVGNTIYF. In nucleotides, the CDR3 is TGTGCCAGCAGCTTAGGACGGACAGTCGGGAACACCATATATTTT.

This clonotype was detected many times. J is TRBJ1-5 and V is TRBV7-2, with D tentatively TRBD1 (6 bases). V lost 5 bases, J lost 1 base, and 12 bases lay in between. The CDR3 spans 15 residues. The germline gives CDR1 SGHTA, CDR2 FQGNSA. The DNA of the CDR3 is TGTGCCAGCAGCCCCTGGGACACCAGCAATCAGCCCCAGCATTTT. Translated: CASSPWDTSNQPQHF.

The sample holds many counts of this clonotype. The J gene is TRBJ2-3, the V gene TRBV19; D call uncertain. Germline V gene sequence: CDR1 LNHDA, CDR2 SQIVND (reference sequence). This CDR3 contains 11 residues. V lost 8 bases to trimming and J lost 6 bases, with 9 bases between them. The CDR3 loop is CASGARDTQYF. The CDR3 DNA reads as TGTGCCAGTGGAGCGCGGGATACGCAGTATTTT.